The entry below gives a single T cell receptor beta chain sequence along with its context. With 0 bases removed from V and 2 bases from J, the gap between germline ends came to 9 bases. CDR3 length equals 15 residues. Germline lookup yields CDR1 SGDLS and CDR2 YYNGEE. RNA transcripts provided the source from which TCR beta CDR3 regions were amplified. First-round RT-PCR with HTBI primers amplified the TCR CDR3 region. Each CDR3 protein gets one entry after TCRdb re-called the multiplex PCR reads with MiXCR. The sample holds 350,000 to 400,000 distinct CDR3 sequences, less than 20% seen once. This sample was included in a study of T cells in Graves' hyperthyroidism and ophthalmopathy.

The sample taken for sequencing was blood. This sequence joins TRBV9 and TRBJ2-1; TRBD1 is a possible D gene (6 bases). This receptor was obtained from a man between 18 and 29 years old with Graves' ophthalmopathy. The CDR3 region is CASSVVGQTYNEQFF. The CDR3 region has the DNA TGTGCCAGCAGCGTAGTAGGACAGACCTACAATGAGCAGTTCTTC. Complete variable domain (other parts from reference TRBV9 and TRBJ2-1): DSGVTQTPKHLITATGQRVTLRCSPRSGDLSVYWYQQSLDQGLQFLIQYYNGEERAKGNILERFSAQQFPDLHSELNLSSLELGDSALYFCASSVVGQTYNEQFFGPGTRLTVL.